This T cell receptor beta chain was recorded in a study of CD8 T cells in Susac syndrome. Random-hexamer reverse transcription was applied to roughly 0.5 to 1 ug RNA. TCRdb re-called the immunoSEQ multiplex PCR reads through MiXCR, storing one row per CDR3 protein. The data show around 110,000 distinct CDR3 sequences, with roughly 94% seen just once and about 0.27% held by the top ten. V was pared by 6 bases and J by 3 bases, with 8 bases of the junction left unmatched. There are 15 residues in the CDR3. Sequencing of TCR beta, carried out with a high-throughput approach, was applied to CD8+ and CD4+ T cells from the blood.

Specimen: CD8+ T cells from PBMCs. The chain links TRBV12-3 or TRBV12-4 to TRBJ2-1; TRBD1 matches 7 bases. This TCR was recovered from a human donor with Susac syndrome. CDR3 sequence: CASRPTGTVYNEQFF. CDR3 coding DNA: TGTGCCAGCAGACCGACCGGGACAGTCTACAATGAGCAGTTCTTC.